Listed below are T cell receptor beta chains from one sample, sequenced in a study of T cells in Graves' hyperthyroidism and ophthalmopathy. One entry per CDR3 protein, called by TCRdb with MiXCR from the multiplex PCR reads. Of around 520,000 distinct CDR3 sequences in the sample, around an eighth were seen once. What was sequenced was blood. The source is a woman under 30 with Graves' hyperthyroidism. Both conserved end residues are part of each CDR3. D genes are given only for firm matches. Clone size, where shown, is once, few, many, or a class for clones that have expanded.

j_call,clone_size,d_call,v_call,cdr3_aa,cdr3_nt
TRBJ2-3,once,TRBD2,TRBV7-8,CASLAGATDTQYF,TGTGCCAGCCTAGCGGGAGCCACAGATACGCAGTATTTT
TRBJ1-5,many,NA,TRBV27,CASSLYLAGNQPQHF,TGTGCCAGCAGTTTATACCTTGCTGGGAATCAGCCCCAGCATTTT
TRBJ2-1,many,NA,TRBV9,CASSALQAYNEQFF,TGTGCCAGCAGCGCCCTACAGGCCTACAATGAGCAGTTCTTC
TRBJ1-3,many,NA,TRBV6-1,CASSEQVSGNTIYF,TGTGCCAGCAGCGAACAGGTTTCTGGAAACACCATATATTTT
TRBJ2-4,NA,TRBD2,TRBV15,CATSRSGLAGGQNIQYF,TGTGCCACCAGCAGATCGGGACTAGCGGGGGGGCAAAACATTCAGTACTTC
TRBJ2-1,many,NA,TRBV6-2/TRBV6-3,CASSLGLFNEQFF,TGTGCCAGCAGCCTCGGACTATTCAATGAGCAGTTCTTC
TRBJ1-5,NA,NA,TRBV6-1,CASSEGWGANQPQHF,TGTGCCAGCAGTGAAGGGTGGGGAGCCAATCAGCCCCAGCATTTT
TRBJ1-1,many,NA,TRBV20-1,CSARVSGTGRFAEAFF,TGCAGTGCTAGAGTAAGTGGAACAGGGCGATTCGCTGAAGCTTTCTTT
TRBJ1-1,NA,NA,TRBV7-9,CASAENTEAFF,TGTGCCAGCGCAGAGAACACTGAAGCTTTCTTT
TRBJ1-4,NA,NA,TRBV7-2,CASSKTATNEKLFF,TGTGCCAGCAGCAAGACAGCAACTAATGAAAAACTGTTTTTT
TRBJ2-1,NA,TRBD2,TRBV19,CASNGGGLAGLNEQFF,TGTGCCAGTAACGGGGGCGGGCTAGCGGGGCTCAATGAGCAGTTCTTC
TRBJ2-1,many,TRBD1,TRBV27,CASLPRDRYNEQFF,TGTGCCAGCTTACCCCGGGACAGATACAATGAGCAGTTCTTC
TRBJ2-3,NA,NA,TRBV20-1,CSAPTGDTQYF,TGCAGTGCTCCTACGGGGGATACGCAGTATTTT
TRBJ2-1,NA,TRBD2,TRBV5-1,CASSNTYLAGGDEQFF,TGCGCCAGCAGCAATACTTATCTAGCGGGAGGGGATGAGCAGTTCTTC
TRBJ2-2,many,TRBD2,TRBV7-6,CASSSFQTSGRPNTGELFF,TGTGCCAGCAGCTCCTTCCAGACTAGCGGGAGACCAAACACCGGGGAGCTGTTTTTT
TRBJ2-1,many,NA,TRBV6-1,CASSQGGRGNEQFF,TGTGCCAGCAGCCAAGGAGGGAGAGGGAATGAGCAGTTCTTC
TRBJ2-1,many,NA,TRBV11-3,CASSYGEGFSHEQFF,TGTGCCAGCAGCTACGGTGAGGGGTTTTCACATGAGCAGTTCTTC
TRBJ2-1,many,NA,TRBV19,CASSSGLGFFYNEQFF,TGTGCCAGTAGTTCCGGGCTAGGTTTCTTCTACAATGAGCAGTTCTTC
TRBJ2-7,many,TRBD2,TRBV3-1,CASSQDTTSGREQYF,TGTGCCAGCAGCCAAGATACGACTAGCGGGCGCGAGCAGTACTTC
TRBJ1-1,few,NA,TRBV6-5,CASSYSGGGGTEAFF,TGTGCCAGCAGTTACTCGGGGGGGGGGGGCACTGAAGCTTTCTTT
TRBJ1-3,many,TRBD1,TRBV20-1,CSAPQGGRGNTIYF,TGCAGTGCCCCCCAGGGGGGACGGGGAAACACCATATATTTT
TRBJ2-1,many,TRBD1,TRBV20-1,CSAQDDRAFNEQFF,TGCAGTGCTCAAGACGACAGGGCTTTCAATGAGCAGTTCTTC
TRBJ1-1,many,NA,TRBV6-1,CASSRDFSGNTEAFF,TGTGCCAGCAGTAGGGACTTTAGTGGGAACACTGAAGCTTTCTTT
TRBJ2-1,NA,TRBD2,TRBV27,CASSSPTSHEQFF,TGTGCCAGCAGTTCCCCGACTAGCCATGAGCAGTTCTTC
TRBJ2-3,NA,NA,TRBV20-1,CSASTGPRGYTDTQYF,TGCAGTGCTTCTACCGGGCCCCGGGGGTACACAGATACGCAGTATTTT
TRBJ2-7,NA,TRBD2,TRBV5-1,CASRLGLGSYEQYF,TGCGCCAGCCGGTTGGGACTAGGCTCCTACGAGCAGTACTTC
TRBJ2-7,NA,TRBD1,TRBV7-9,CASSYRADRGTSEQYF,TGTGCCAGCAGCTACAGGGCAGACAGGGGGACCTCCGAGCAGTACTTC
TRBJ1-1,many,NA,TRBV3-1,CASSPPIPGLSTEAFF,TGTGCCAGCAGTCCACCAATACCGGGATTATCCACTGAAGCTTTCTTT